This TCR beta chain was identified in a study of CD8+ T cells in alopecia areata. Remarks on this clone: Its target is not known.

Regarding the study as a whole: Expanded CD8+ clones among the top 100, and scalp clonality, were significantly decreased by tofacitinib.

Regarding treatment: oral pan-JAK inhibitor, 5-10 mg twice daily. Sequencing templates came from extracted RNA that was reverse transcribed into cDNA. Method: immunoSEQ multiplex PCR; TCRdb's copy keeps in-frame clones and lacks some. Among 200,000 to 250,000 clones, roughly 56% were seen once, and the ten largest hold around 1.4%. V lost 3 bases and J lost 7, with 16 bases in between. Germline assignment: CDR1 SNHLY and CDR2 FYNNEI. CDR3 length: 15 residues. This receptor was taken from a human donor with alopecia areata. The input for sequencing was CD4+ T cells sorted from blood, taken at week 4, from a patient treated with tofacitinib. The V gene is TRBV2, the J gene TRBJ1-5, with D hard to call. CDR3 nucleotide sequence: TGTGCCAGCAGTGAGCATCAGTCGGTCAAGCAGCCCCAGCATTTT. It encodes CASSEHQSVKQPQHF.